The 2 T cell receptor beta chains listed next were all sequenced from one sample in a study of CD8 T cells in ankylosing spondylitis. Whole-study results and caveats: Characteristic of ankylosing spondylitis blood, it appeared, was a TCR beta motif comprising about eight highly homologous variants.

The antigens of these receptors remain unknown. MiXCR, run by TCRdb on the 5' RACE reads, gives a single entry per CDR3 protein. The sample carries around 890,000 distinct CDR3 sequences, about 10% recorded once. The sequencing sample was made of blood, either unsorted or a sorted T cell fraction (not recorded which). These receptors were obtained from a male donor with ankylosing spondylitis.

This chain connects TRBV25-1 to TRBJ2-3; 8 bases line up with TRBD1. The CDR3 has 14 residues. CDR1 is MGHDK, CDR2 SYGVNS, per germline. V gave up 5 bases and J gave up 6 bases; unmatched junction bases: 7. The CDR3 loop is CASSPATGADTQYF. The CDR3 DNA reads as TGTGCCAGCAGTCCCGCGACAGGGGCCGATACGCAGTATTTT. Looking up the rest from reference TRBV25-1 and TRBJ2-3 gives the full variable domain: EADIYQTPRYLVIGTGKKITLECSQTMGHDKMYWYQQDPGMELHLIHYSYGVNSTEKGDLSSESTVSRIRTEHFPLTLESARPSHTSQYLCASSPATGADTQYFGPGTRLTVL.

The chain employs TRBV6-2 or TRBV6-3 and TRBJ2-1; the match to TRBD2 covers 8 bases. Germline lookup yields CDR1 MNHEY and CDR2 SVGEGT. Trimming took 2 bases from V and 2 from J; bases not matched to a gene: 5. The CDR3 is 16 amino acids. As DNA, the CDR3 is TGTGCCAGCAGTTACGCGGGACTAGGCCCCTACAATGAGCAGTTCTTC. Its protein product is CASSYAGLGPYNEQFF.